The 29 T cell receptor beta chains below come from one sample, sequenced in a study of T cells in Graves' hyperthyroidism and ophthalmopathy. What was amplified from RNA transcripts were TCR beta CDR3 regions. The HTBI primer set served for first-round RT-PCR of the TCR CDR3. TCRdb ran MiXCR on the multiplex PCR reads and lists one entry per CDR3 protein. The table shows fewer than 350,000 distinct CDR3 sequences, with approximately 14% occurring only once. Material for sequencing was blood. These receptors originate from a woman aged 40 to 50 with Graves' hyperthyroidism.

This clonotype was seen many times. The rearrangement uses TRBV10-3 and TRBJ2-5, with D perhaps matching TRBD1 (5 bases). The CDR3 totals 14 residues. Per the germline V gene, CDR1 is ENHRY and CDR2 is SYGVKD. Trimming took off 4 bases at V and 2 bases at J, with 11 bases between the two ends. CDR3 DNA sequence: TGTGCCATCAGTGGGGGAACAGGTCAAGAGACCCAGTACTTC. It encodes CAISGGTGQETQYF.

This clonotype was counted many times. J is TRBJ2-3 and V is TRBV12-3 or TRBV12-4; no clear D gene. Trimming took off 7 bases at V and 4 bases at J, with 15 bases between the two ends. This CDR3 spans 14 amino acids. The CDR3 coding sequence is TGTGCCAGCAAACACTTAGCCGTAGCAGATACGCAGTATTTT. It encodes CASKHLAVADTQYF.

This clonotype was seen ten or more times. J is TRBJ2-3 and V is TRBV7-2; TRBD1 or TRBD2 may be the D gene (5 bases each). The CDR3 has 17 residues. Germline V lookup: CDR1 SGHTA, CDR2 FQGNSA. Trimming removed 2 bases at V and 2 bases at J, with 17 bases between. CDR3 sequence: CASSLRGAAELTDTQYF. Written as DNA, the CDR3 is TGTGCCAGCAGCTTAAGGGGAGCGGCGGAGCTCACAGATACGCAGTATTTT.

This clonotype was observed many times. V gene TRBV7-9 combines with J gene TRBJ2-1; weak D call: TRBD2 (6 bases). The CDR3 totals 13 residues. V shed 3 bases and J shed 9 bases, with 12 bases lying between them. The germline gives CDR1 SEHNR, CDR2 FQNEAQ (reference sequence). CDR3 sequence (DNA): TGTGCCAGCAGCTTGTGGGACTTTGGTGAGCAGTTCTTC. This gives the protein CASSLWDFGEQFF. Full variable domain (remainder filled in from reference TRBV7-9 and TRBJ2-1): DTGVSQNPRHKITKRGQNVTFRCDPISEHNRLYWYRQTLGQGPEFLTYFQNEAQLEKSRLLSDRFSAERPKGSFSTLEIQRTEQGDSAMYLCASSLWDFGEQFFGPGTRLTVL.

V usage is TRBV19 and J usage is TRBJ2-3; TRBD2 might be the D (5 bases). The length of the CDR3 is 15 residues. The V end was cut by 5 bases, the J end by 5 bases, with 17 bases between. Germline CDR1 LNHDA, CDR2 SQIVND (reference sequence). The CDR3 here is CASSPRNLAGDTQYF. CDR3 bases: TGTGCCAGTAGTCCCAGGAATTTGGCGGGAGATACGCAGTATTTT.

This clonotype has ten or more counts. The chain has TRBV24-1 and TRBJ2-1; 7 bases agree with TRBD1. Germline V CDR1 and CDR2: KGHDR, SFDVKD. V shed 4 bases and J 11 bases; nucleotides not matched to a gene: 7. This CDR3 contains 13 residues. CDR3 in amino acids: CATSERDREQQFF. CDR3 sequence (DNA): TGTGCCACCAGTGAACGAGACAGGGAGCAGCAGTTCTTC.

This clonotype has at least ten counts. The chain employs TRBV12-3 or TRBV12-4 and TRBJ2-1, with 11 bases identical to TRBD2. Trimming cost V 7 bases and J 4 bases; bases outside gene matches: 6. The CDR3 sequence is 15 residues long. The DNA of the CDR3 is TGTGCCAGCACCCCCCGACTAGCGGGGTACAATGAGCAGTTCTTC. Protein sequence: CASTPRLAGYNEQFF.

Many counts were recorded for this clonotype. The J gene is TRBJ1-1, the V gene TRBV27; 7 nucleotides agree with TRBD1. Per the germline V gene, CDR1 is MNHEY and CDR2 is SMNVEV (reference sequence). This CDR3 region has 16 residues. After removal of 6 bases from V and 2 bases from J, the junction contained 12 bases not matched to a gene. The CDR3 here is CASSRIVGQANTEAFF. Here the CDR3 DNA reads TGTGCCAGCAGCAGGATAGTTGGACAGGCTAACACTGAAGCTTTCTTT.

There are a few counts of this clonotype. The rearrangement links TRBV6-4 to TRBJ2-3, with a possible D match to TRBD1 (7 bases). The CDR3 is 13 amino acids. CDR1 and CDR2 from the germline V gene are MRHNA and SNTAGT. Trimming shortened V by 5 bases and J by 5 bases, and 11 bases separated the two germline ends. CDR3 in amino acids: CASSPQGGDTQYF. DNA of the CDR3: TGTGCCAGCAGTCCGCAGGGGGGAGATACGCAGTATTTT.

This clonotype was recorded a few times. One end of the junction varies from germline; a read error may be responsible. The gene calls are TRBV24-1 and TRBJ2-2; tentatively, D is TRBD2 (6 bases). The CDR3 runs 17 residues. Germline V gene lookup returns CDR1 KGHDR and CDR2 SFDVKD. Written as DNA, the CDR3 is TGTGCCACCGGTGATTTTCGGGCCCTAAGCGGGACCGGGGAGCTGTTTTTT. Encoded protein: CATGDFRALSGTGELFF.

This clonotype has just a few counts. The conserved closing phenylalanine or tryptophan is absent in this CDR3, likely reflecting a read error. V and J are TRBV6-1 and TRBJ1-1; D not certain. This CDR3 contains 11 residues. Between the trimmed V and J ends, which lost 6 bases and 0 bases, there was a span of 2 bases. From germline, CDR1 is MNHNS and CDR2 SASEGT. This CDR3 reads CASRVNTEAFL. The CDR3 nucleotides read TGTGCCAGCAGAGTGAACACTGAAGCTTTCCTT.

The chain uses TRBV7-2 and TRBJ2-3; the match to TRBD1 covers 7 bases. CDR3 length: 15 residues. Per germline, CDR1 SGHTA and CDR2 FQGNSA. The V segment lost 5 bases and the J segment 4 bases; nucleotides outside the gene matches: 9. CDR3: CASSHYGQVADTQYF. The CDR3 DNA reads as TGTGCCAGCAGCCACTATGGACAGGTCGCAGATACGCAGTATTTT.

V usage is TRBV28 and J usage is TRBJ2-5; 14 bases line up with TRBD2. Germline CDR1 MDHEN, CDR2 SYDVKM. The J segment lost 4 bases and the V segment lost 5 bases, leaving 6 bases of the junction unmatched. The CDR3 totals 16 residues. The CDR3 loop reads CASSLGTSGRTETQYF. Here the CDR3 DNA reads TGTGCCAGCAGTCTCGGGACTAGCGGGAGAACAGAGACCCAGTACTTC.

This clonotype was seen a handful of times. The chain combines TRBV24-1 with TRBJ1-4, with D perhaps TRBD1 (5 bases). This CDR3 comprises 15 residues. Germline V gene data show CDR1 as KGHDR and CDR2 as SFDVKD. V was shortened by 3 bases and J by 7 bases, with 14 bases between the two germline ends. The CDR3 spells CATSDTASGGEKLFF. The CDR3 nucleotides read TGTGCCACCAGTGATACAGCATCGGGGGGTGAAAAACTGTTTTTT.

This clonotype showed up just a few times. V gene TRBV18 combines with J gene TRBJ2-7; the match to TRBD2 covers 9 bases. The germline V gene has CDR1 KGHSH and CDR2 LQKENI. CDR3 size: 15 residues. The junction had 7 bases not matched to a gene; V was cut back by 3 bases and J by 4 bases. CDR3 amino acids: CASSPRRTSAYEQYF. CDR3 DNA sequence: TGTGCCAGCTCACCTAGGCGGACTAGCGCTTACGAGCAGTACTTC.

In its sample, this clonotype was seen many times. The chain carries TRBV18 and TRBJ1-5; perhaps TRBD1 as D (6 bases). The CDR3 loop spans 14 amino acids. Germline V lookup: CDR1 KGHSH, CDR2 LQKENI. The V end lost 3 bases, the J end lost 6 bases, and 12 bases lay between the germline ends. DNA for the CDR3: TGTGCCAGCTCACCCTGGCGGGGGGCTCAGCCCCAGCATTTT. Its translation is CASSPWRGAQPQHF.

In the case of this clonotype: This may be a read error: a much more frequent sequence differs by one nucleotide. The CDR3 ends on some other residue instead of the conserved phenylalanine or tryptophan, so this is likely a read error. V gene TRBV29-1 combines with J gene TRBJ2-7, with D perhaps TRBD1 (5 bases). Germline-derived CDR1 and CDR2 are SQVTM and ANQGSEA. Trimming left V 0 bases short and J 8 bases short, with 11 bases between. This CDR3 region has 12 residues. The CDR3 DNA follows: TGCAGCGTTGAAGAAAACAGGCTCCAGCAGTACCTC. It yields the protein CSVEENRLQQYL.

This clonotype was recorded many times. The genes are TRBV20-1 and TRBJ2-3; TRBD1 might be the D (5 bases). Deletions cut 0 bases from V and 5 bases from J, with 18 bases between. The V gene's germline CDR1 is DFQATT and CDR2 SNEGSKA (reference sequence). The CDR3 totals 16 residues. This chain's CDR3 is CSARDLLYGAGDTQYF. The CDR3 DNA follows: TGCAGTGCTAGAGATCTACTTTATGGGGCCGGAGATACGCAGTATTTT.

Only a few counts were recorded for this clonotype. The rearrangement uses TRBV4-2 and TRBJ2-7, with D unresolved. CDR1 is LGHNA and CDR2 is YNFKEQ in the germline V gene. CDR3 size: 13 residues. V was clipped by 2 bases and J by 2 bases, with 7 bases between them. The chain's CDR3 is CASSQRTAYEQYF. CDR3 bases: TGTGCCAGCAGCCAAAGAACAGCCTACGAGCAGTACTTC.

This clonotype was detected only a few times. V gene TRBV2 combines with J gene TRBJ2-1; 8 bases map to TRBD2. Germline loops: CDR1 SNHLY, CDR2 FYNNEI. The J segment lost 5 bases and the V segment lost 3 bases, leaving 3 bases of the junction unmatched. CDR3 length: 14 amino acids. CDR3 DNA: TGTGCCAGCAGTGAGACACTAGCGGACAATGAGCAGTTCTTC. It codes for CASSETLADNEQFF.

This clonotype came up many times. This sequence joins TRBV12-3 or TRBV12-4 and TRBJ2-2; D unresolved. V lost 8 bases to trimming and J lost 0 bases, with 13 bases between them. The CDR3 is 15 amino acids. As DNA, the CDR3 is TGTGCCAGCGGGTTTGCTGTTACGAACACCGGGGAGCTGTTTTTT. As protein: CASGFAVTNTGELFF.

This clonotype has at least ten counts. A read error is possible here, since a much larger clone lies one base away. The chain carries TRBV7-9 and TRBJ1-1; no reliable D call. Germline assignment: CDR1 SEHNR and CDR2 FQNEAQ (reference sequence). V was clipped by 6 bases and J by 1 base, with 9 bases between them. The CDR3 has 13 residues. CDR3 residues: CASSWAENTEAFF. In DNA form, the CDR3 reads TGTGCCAGCAGTTGGGCAGAGAACACTGAAGCTTTCTTT.

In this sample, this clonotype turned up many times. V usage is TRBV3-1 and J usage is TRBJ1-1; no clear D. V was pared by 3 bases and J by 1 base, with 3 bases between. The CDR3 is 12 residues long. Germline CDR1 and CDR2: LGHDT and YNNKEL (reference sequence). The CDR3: CASSQANTEAFF. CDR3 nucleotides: TGTGCCAGCAGCCAGGCGAACACTGAAGCTTTCTTT. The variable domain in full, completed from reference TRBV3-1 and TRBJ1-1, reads DTAVSQTPKYLVTQMGNDKSIKCEQNLGHDTMYWYKQDSKKFLKIMFSYNNKELIINETVPNRFSPKSPDKAHLNLHINSLELGDSAVYFCASSQANTEAFFGQGTRLTVV.

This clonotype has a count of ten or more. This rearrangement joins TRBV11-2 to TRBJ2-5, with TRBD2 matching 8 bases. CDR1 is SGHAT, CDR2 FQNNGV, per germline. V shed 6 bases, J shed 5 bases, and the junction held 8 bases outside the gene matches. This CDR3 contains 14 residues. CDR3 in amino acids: CASRGGLAGETQYF. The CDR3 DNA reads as TGTGCCAGCAGGGGCGGACTAGCCGGGGAGACCCAGTACTTC.

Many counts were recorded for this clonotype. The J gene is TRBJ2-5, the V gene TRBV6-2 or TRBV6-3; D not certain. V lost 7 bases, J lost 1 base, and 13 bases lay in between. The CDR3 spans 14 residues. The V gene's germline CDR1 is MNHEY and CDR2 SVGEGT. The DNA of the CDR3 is TGTGCCAGCACCCTATACAGTACCCAAGAGACCCAGTACTTC. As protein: CASTLYSTQETQYF.

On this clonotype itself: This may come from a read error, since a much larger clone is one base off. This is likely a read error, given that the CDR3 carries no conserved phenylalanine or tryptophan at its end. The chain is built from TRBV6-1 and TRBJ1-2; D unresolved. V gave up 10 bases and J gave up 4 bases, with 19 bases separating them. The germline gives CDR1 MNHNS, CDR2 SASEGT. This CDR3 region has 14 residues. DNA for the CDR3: TGTGCCACCACTCGGGCCCCTGGGTTCTATGGCTACACCCTC. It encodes CATTRAPGFYGYTL.

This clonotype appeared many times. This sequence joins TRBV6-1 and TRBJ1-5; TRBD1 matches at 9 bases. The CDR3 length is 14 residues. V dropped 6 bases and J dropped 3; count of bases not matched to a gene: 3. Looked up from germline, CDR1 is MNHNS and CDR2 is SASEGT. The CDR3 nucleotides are TGTGCCAGCAGCGGACAGGGGCTCAATCAGCCCCAGCATTTT. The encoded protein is CASSGQGLNQPQHF.

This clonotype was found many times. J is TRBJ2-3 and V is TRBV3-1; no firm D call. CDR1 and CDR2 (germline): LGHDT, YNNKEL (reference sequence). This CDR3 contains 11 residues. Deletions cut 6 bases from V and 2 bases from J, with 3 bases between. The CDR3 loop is CASSNTDTQYF. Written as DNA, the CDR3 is TGTGCCAGCAGTAACACAGATACGCAGTATTTT.

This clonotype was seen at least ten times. The CDR3 region is CASAGTNSGNTIYF. CDR3 coding DNA: TGTGCTAGTGCGGGTACCAACTCTGGAAACACCATATATTTT. V and J are TRBV12-5 and TRBJ1-3; no definite D call. V dropped 7 bases and J dropped 0 bases, with 10 bases sitting between them. CDR1 is LGHNT, CDR2 FRNRAP, per germline. There are 14 residues in the CDR3.